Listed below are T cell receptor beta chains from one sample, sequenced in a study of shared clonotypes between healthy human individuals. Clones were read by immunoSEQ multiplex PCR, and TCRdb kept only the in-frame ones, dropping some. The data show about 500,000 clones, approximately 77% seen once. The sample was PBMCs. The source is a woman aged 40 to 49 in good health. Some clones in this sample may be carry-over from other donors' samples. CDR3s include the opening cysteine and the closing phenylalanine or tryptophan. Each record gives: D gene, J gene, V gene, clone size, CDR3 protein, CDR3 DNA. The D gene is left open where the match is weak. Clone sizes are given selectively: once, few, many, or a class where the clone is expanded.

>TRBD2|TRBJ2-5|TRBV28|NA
CASGSLAGGGETQYF
TGTGCCAGCGGGTCCCTAGCGGGAGGGGGGGAGACCCAGTACTTC
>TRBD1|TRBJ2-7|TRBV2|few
CASRDRGRDYEQYF
TGTGCCAGCAGAGACAGGGGCAGGGACTACGAGCAGTACTTC
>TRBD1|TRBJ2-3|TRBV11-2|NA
CANLRSYRGSTDTQYF
TGTGCCAACCTAAGATCTTACAGGGGAAGCACAGATACGCAGTATTTT
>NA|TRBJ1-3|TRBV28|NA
CASSSGEGRRNTIYF
TGTGCCAGCAGTAGCGGGGAGGGACGACGAAACACCATATATTTT
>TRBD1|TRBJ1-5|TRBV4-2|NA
CASSQDRGTASNQPQHF
TGTGCCAGCAGCCAAGACCGCGGGACAGCTAGCAATCAGCCCCAGCATTTT
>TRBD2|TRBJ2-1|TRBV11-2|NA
CASSLGGGSQNEQFF
TGTGCCAGCAGCTTAGGTGGCGGGAGTCAAAATGAGCAGTTCTTC
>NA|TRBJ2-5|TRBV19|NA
CASSLGTGPQETQYF
TGTGCCAGTAGTCTTGGCACAGGGCCCCAAGAGACCCAGTACTTC
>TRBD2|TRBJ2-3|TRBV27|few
CASAAPRTSGTDTQYF
TGTGCCAGCGCCGCTCCCCGGACTAGCGGGACAGATACGCAGTATTTT
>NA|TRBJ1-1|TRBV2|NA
CASSEGGSGAFF
TGTGCCAGCAGTGAAGGAGGGTCGGGTGCTTTCTTT
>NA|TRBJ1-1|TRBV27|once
CASSHWGGNTEAFF
TGTGCCAGCAGCCATTGGGGGGGGAACACTGAAGCTTTCTTT
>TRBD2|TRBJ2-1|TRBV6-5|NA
CASTRLAGLYNEQFF
TGTGCCAGCACCAGACTAGCGGGACTCTACAATGAGCAGTTCTTC
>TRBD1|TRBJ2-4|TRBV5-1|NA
CASNPTGGAFNIQYF
TGCGCCAGCAACCCGACAGGGGGCGCTTTCAACATTCAGTACTTC
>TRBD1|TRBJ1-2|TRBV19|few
CASQDRGSYYGYTF
TGTGCCAGCCAAGACAGGGGATCTTACTATGGCTACACCTTC
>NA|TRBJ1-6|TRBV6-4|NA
CASSEGANSPLHF
TGTGCCAGCAGTGAGGGCGCTAATTCACCCCTCCACTTT